The present entry profiles one TCR beta chain with its context. The data originate from a study of blood T cell repertoires in COVID-19. The CDR3 totals 18 residues. V lost 2 bases and J 0 bases, leaving 18 bases between the germline ends. CDR1 is MNHEY and CDR2 is SVGEGT in the germline V gene. TCRdb's copy holds only in-frame clones and misses some; the assay was immunoSEQ multiplex PCR. The sample lists roughly 140,000 clones, approximately 80% seen once, with about 9.4% in the top ten. The V and J genes are TRBV6-2 or TRBV6-3 and TRBJ2-3; a weak D match, TRBD1 (6 bases). The sequence was obtained from a man aged 55 to 69 with active or convalescent COVID-19. Sequences were obtained from peripheral blood. Here the CDR3 DNA reads TGTGCCAGCAGTTACAAGACAGGTCGTACTACTAGCACAGATACGCAGTATTTT. Translating gives CASSYKTGRTTSTDTQYF.